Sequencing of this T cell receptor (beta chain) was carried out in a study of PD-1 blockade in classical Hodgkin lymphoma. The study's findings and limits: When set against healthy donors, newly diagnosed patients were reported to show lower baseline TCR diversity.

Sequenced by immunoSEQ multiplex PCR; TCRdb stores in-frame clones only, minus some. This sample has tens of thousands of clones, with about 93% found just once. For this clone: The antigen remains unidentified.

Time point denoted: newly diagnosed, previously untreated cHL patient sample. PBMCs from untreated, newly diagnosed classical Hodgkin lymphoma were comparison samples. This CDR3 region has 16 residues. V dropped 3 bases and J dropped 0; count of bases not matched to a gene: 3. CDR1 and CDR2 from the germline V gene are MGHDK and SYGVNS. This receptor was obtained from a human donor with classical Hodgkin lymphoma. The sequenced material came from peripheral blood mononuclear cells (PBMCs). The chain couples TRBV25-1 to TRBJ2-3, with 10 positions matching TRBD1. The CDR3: CASSDGGQGSTDTQYF. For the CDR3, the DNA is TGTGCCAGCAGTGATGGGGGACAGGGGAGCACAGATACGCAGTATTTT.